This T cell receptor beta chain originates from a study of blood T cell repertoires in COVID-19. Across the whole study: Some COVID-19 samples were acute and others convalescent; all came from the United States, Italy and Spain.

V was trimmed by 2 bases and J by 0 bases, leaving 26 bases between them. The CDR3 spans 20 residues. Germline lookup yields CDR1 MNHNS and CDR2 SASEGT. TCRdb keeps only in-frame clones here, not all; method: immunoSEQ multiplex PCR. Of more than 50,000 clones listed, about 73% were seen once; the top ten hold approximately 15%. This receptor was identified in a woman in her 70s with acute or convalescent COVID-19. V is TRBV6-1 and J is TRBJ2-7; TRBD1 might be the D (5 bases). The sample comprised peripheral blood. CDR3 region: CASSERPNQPRQFSSYEQYV. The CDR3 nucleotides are TGTGCCAGCAGTGAACGGCCCAACCAGCCCCGACAGTTTAGCTCCTACGAGCAGTACGTC.